The 25 T cell receptor beta chains given below trace back to one sample, sequenced in a study of prognosis after radiotherapy for stage I lung cancer. Amplification of TCR beta CDR3 from genomic DNA used two-round multiplex PCR. First-round PCR amplification was performed with primers specific to each TRBV and TRBJ gene. TCRdb reprocessed the multiplex PCR reads via MiXCR and lists one record per CDR3 protein. Among 30,000 to 40,000 distinct CDR3 sequences listed, nearly 35% were seen once. Material: PBMCs, obtained before or after stereotactic body radiation therapy (not recorded which). These receptors were collected from a donor aged 50 or older with non-small cell lung cancer.

In its sample, this clonotype was seen once. At one boundary the junction diverges from the germline segment, which might be a read error. The gene calls are TRBV28 and TRBJ2-3, with TRBD1 matching 7 bases. This CDR3 contains 17 residues. Germline lookup yields CDR1 MDHEN and CDR2 SYDVKM. Here the CDR3 reads CASSPSTGTADADTQYF. DNA of the CDR3: TGTGCCAGCAGTCCCTCCACCGGGACAGCCGATGCAGATACTCAGTATTTT.

This clonotype has just one count. This chain connects TRBV20-1 to TRBJ2-5; a possible D gene is TRBD2 (6 bases). This CDR3 contains 15 residues. Germline loops: CDR1 DFQATT, CDR2 SNEGSKA (reference sequence). The V end was cut by 4 bases, the J end by 2 bases, with 17 bases between. CDR3 sequence reads: CSATRDSFTQETQYF. The CDR3 region has the DNA TGCAGTGCTACTCGGGACTCCTTTACTCAAGAGACCCAGTACTTC.

The V and J genes are TRBV6-4 and TRBJ2-2, with a tentative D call TRBD2 (5 bases). Germline CDR1 and CDR2: MRHNA and SNTAGT. The CDR3 covers 14 residues. V lost 6 bases, J lost 8 bases, and 16 bases lay in between. The CDR3 bases are TGTGCCAGCAGGCGAGCGGTGCGCGGAGGGGAGCTGTTTTTT. This encodes CASRRAVRGGELFF.

At least ten counts were recorded for this clonotype. The chain combines TRBV18 with TRBJ1-5; D is unresolved. The V gene's germline CDR1 is KGHSH and CDR2 LQKENI. This CDR3 has 13 amino acids. V was cut by 3 bases and J by 6 bases, with 9 bases left in between. Here the CDR3 reads CASSPGESQPQHF. The CDR3 DNA follows: TGTGCCAGCTCACCCGGGGAGAGTCAGCCCCAGCATTTT.

The V call is TRBV20-1, the J call TRBJ1-1; a possible D gene is TRBD1 (5 bases). The CDR3 has 15 residues. Per germline, CDR1 DFQATT and CDR2 SNEGSKA (reference sequence). The V and J ends lost 8 bases and 2 bases respectively, with 21 bases between them. CDR3 sequence reads: CSTQRWDGGNTEAFF. CDR3 sequence (DNA): TGCAGTACCCAAAGGTGGGACGGGGGAAACACTGAAGCTTTCTTT.

This clonotype was recorded many times. The rearrangement uses TRBV7-2 and TRBJ1-2; a weak D match, TRBD1 (5 bases). The germline gives CDR1 SGHTA, CDR2 FQGNSA. Trimming removed 5 bases at V and 5 bases at J, with 15 bases between. The CDR3 is made up of 14 amino acids. CDR3 nucleotides: TGTGCCAGCAGCCCCCGAACAGGAGGTTATGGCTACACCTTC. This sequence encodes CASSPRTGGYGYTF.

In regard to this clonotype: This clone may be a read error of a much larger clone one base away. J is TRBJ1-5 and V is TRBV24-1; maybe TRBD1 (6 bases). V dropped 3 bases and J dropped 16 bases, with 12 bases sitting between them. CDR1 is KGHDR and CDR2 is SFDVKD in the germline V gene. This CDR3 comprises 11 residues. The CDR3 reads CATSDGRGHHF. The CDR3 DNA follows: TGTGCCACCAGTGATGGTCGGGGGCATCATTTT.

This clonotype was found many times. V gene TRBV28 combines with J gene TRBJ1-2, with TRBD1 identical over 9 bases. This CDR3 comprises 15 residues. V lost 7 bases, J lost 8 bases, and 14 bases stayed unmatched. CDR1 is MDHEN, CDR2 SYDVKM, per germline. The CDR3: CASTLTGTGNGGYTF. DNA for the CDR3: TGTGCCAGCACCCTAACCGGGACAGGGAACGGGGGCTACACCTTC.

This clonotype has a count of ten or more. The CDR3 nucleotides are TGTGCCAGCAGCTTAGAAGGAAGGCGGGGCTATGGCTACACCTTC. This translates into CASSLEGRRGYGYTF. V gene TRBV7-9 combines with J gene TRBJ1-2; D is ambiguous. This CDR3 is 15 amino acids long. With 1 base removed from V and 4 bases from J, the gap between germline ends came to 13 bases. From germline, CDR1 is SEHNR and CDR2 FQNEAQ (reference sequence).

As regards this clonotype: Given a much more abundant clone one base away, this may be a read error. The chain joins TRBV24-1 to TRBJ2-5, with a possible D match to TRBD2 (6 bases). There are 15 residues in the CDR3. The germline V gene encodes CDR1 KGHDR and CDR2 SFDVKD. The CDR3 spells CVTSESLGGLETQYF. CDR3 DNA sequence: TGTGTCACCAGTGAATCACTAGGAGGGTTAGAGACCCAGTACTTC.

This clonotype has just a few counts. This sequence may be a read error, since a much larger clone differs from it by one base. This likely comes from a read error, as the CDR3 has no conserved phenylalanine or tryptophan at its end. The V call is TRBV9, the J call TRBJ1-1; TRBD1 matches at 10 bases. Germline CDR1 and CDR2: SGDLS and YYNGEE. The V gene end was trimmed by 0 bases and the J gene end by 4 bases; junction bases not matched to a gene: 18. The CDR3 is 20 residues long. The CDR3 spells CASSVGDSGWGQGRSTEAFL. CDR3 nucleotide sequence: TGTGCCAGCAGCGTAGGAGATTCCGGTTGGGGACAGGGGCGAAGCACTGAAGCTTTCCTT.

This clonotype appeared many times. This rearrangement joins TRBV18 to TRBJ1-2; 9 nucleotides align to TRBD1. The CDR3 is 16 residues long. Trimming took 3 bases from V and 6 from J; bases not matched to a gene: 11. Germline CDR1 reads KGHSH; CDR2 reads LQKENI. The CDR3 protein is CASSPEHRGRSDGYTF. CDR3 nucleotide sequence: TGTGCCAGCTCACCGGAGCACAGGGGGCGTTCGGATGGCTACACCTTC.

By share, this clonotype counts as medium-sized. This chain links TRBV6-1 with TRBJ1-5, with TRBD1 identical over 7 bases. CDR3 length: 13 residues. Germline CDR1 reads MNHNS; CDR2 reads SASEGT. V was clipped by 4 bases and J by 5 bases; unmatched bases: 2. The CDR3 here is CASSGDSYQPQHF. The CDR3 region has the DNA TGTGCCAGCAGTGGGGACAGTTATCAGCCCCAGCATTTT.

This clonotype was recorded at least ten times. V and J are TRBV10-2 and TRBJ2-7; no definite D call. Germline CDR1 and CDR2: WSHSY and SAAADI. The V gene lost 7 bases and the J gene lost 3 bases, with 7 bases spanning the gap. The CDR3 has 11 residues. CDR3 amino acids: CASINGYEQYF. The CDR3 DNA reads TGCGCCAGCATTAACGGCTACGAGCAGTACTTC.

This rearrangement joins TRBV10-3 to TRBJ1-4, with TRBD1 matching over 7 bases. Germline V gives CDR1 ENHRY, CDR2 SYGVKD. V gave up 6 bases and J gave up 17 bases; unmatched junction bases: 15. This CDR3 has 13 amino acids. CDR3 region: CAISQLPGGVLFF. CDR3 DNA: TGTGCCATCAGCCAACTACCAGGGGGGGTATTATTTTTT.

This clonotype was counted ten times or more. The CDR3 sequence: CASSLVAGGPHEQFF. The CDR3 DNA sequence: TGTGCCAGCAGCTTAGTCGCGGGGGGGCCCCATGAGCAGTTCTTC. The gene calls are TRBV7-6 and TRBJ2-1; TRBD2 matches 9 bases. With V trimmed by 1 base and J by 8 bases, 6 bases remained unmatched. The length of the CDR3 is 15 residues. Germline assignment: CDR1 SGHVS and CDR2 FNYEAQ. Full variable domain (outside the CDR3, taken from reference TRBV7-6 and TRBJ2-1): GAGVSQSPRYKVTKRGQDVALRCDPISGHVSLYWYRQALGQGPEFLTYFNYEAQQDKSGLPNDRFSAERPEGSISTLTIQRTEQRDSAMYRCASSLVAGGPHEQFFGPGTRLTVL.

As regards this clonotype: Only one base separates this from a far larger clonotype, so it likely reflects a read error. The V and J genes are TRBV6-9 and TRBJ2-5; 8 bases agree with TRBD1. Germline V gives CDR1 MNHGY, CDR2 SVAAGI. This CDR3 region has 15 residues. After removal of 4 bases from V and 4 bases from J, the junction contained 8 bases not matched to a gene. The CDR3 region is CASSFGQGSRETQYF. CDR3 bases: TGTGCCAGCAGTTTCGGACAGGGTAGTCGAGAGACCCAGTACTTC.

This clonotype was seen at least ten times. V usage is TRBV10-3 and J usage is TRBJ1-1, with a tentative D call TRBD1 (5 bases). Per the germline V gene, CDR1 is ENHRY and CDR2 is SYGVKD. CDR3 length equals 15 residues. The germline V and J ends were trimmed by 6 bases and 6 bases, with 20 bases remaining between them. CDR3 nucleotide sequence: TGTGCCATCAGGGAGAAACAGGTAGGAATCTCTGAAGCTTTCTTT. The encoded protein is CAIREKQVGISEAFF.

With regard to this clonotype: This could be a read error, since a much larger clone is one nucleotide away. The V call is TRBV6-2 or TRBV6-3, the J call TRBJ2-5; 7 bases fit TRBD1. Per germline, CDR1 MNHEY and CDR2 SVGEGT. This CDR3 region has 14 residues. The CDR3 nucleotides are TGTACCAGCAGTTCTAACAGGGGTGACGAGACCCAGTACTTC. Its protein is CTSSSNRGDETQYF.

This clonotype has ten or more counts. The chain employs TRBV5-8 and TRBJ1-1; D is perhaps TRBD1 (5 bases). The germline V gene has CDR1 SGHTS and CDR2 YDEGEE. The CDR3 covers 13 residues. V gave up 4 bases and J gave up 7 bases, with 14 bases separating them. This CDR3 is CASSPLWGGEAFF. CDR3 in DNA: TGTGCCAGCAGCCCACTATGGGGGGGTGAAGCTTTCTTT.

With respect to this clonotype: An end of the junction differs from the germline gene, which may be a read error. This chain connects TRBV2 to TRBJ2-3, with a weak D call TRBD2 (5 bases). The CDR3 runs to 15 residues. Germline V gene sequence: CDR1 SNHLY, CDR2 FYNNEI. The CDR3 is CASSVGPGCTNTQYF. CDR3 in DNA: TGTGCCAGCAGTGTCGGGCCGGGATGCACAAATACGCAGTATTTT.

V is TRBV6-2 or TRBV6-3 and J is TRBJ2-3; D remains ambiguous. The germline V and J ends were trimmed by 5 bases and 3 bases, with 15 bases remaining between them. Germline CDR1 is MNHEY and CDR2 is SVGEGT. The CDR3 spans 15 residues. The CDR3 nucleotides are TGTGCCAGCAGTGAACGGTGGGCGTGGACAGATACGCAGTATTTT. This codes for CASSERWAWTDTQYF.

This clonotype was recorded many times. V gene TRBV9 combines with J gene TRBJ2-3, with 9 positions matching TRBD2. Germline V gives CDR1 SGDLS, CDR2 YYNGEE. This CDR3 comprises 16 residues. V lost 2 bases and J lost 3; bases outside the gene matches: 7. CDR3 DNA sequence: TGTGCCAGCAGCGTGGGACTAGCCCCGACAACAGATACGCAGTATTTT. Its protein product is CASSVGLAPTTDTQYF.

The chain combines TRBV20-1 with TRBJ1-2, with D hard to call. Trimming left V 2 bases short and J 4 bases short, with 14 bases between. Germline lookup yields CDR1 DFQATT and CDR2 SNEGSKA (reference sequence). This CDR3 is 14 amino acids long. The CDR3 nucleotides are TGCAGTGCTAGAAGGCGCGGCAGACCCTATGGCTACACCTTC. This gives the protein CSARRRGRPYGYTF.

This clonotype was counted many times. It may be a read error: a sequence one base away is much more abundant. V gene TRBV5-1 combines with J gene TRBJ2-2, with D tentatively TRBD2 (5 bases). In germline, CDR1 is SGHRS, CDR2 YFSETQ. The CDR3 sequence is 13 residues long. CDR3 nucleotides: TGCGCCAGCAATGACAAGAACACCGGGGAGCCGTTTTTT. Translation: CASNDKNTGEPFF.